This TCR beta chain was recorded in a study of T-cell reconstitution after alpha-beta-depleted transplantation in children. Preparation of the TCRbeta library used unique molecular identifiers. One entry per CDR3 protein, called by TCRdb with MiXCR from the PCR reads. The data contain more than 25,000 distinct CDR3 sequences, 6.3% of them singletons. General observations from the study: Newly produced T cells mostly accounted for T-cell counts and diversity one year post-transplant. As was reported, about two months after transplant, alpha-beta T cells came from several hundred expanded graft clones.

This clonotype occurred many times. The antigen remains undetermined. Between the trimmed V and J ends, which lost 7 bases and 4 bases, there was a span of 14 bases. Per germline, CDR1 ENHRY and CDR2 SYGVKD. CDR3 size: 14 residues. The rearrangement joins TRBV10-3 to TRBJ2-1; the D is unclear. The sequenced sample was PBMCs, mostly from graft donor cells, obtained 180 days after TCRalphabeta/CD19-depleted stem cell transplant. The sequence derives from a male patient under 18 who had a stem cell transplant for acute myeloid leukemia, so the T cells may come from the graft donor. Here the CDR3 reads CAIKVDGSYNEQFF. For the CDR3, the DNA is TGTGCCATCAAGGTAGACGGATCATACAATGAGCAGTTCTTC.